The 5 T cell receptor beta chains listed next were all sequenced from one sample in a study of post-analysis software for immune sequencing data. Which antigens these TCRs recognize remains unknown. Findings and caveats of the study: Controls showed lower frequencies than patients for five or six TRBV segments, and TRBV5-6, TRBV5-1 and TRBV20-1 were among these.

Unique molecular identifiers had been added to the TCR beta cDNA libraries. One entry per CDR3 protein, called by TCRdb with MiXCR from the PCR reads. The table has more than 450,000 distinct CDR3 sequences, around 40% seen once. Sequencing was performed on blood. The receptors originated from a girl aged 10 to 17 with multiple sclerosis.

The rearrangement joins TRBV5-4 to TRBJ2-2; D is unresolved. Trimming stripped 0 bases from V and 7 bases from J, with 1 base between. The CDR3 extends over 11 amino acids. Germline CDR1 reads SGHNT; CDR2 reads YYREEE (reference sequence). CDR3 sequence reads: CASSLDGELFF. For the CDR3, the DNA is TGTGCCAGCAGCTTGGACGGGGAGCTGTTTTTT.

CDR3 loop: CASTEGRDGYTF. The CDR3 bases are TGTGCCAGCACCGAAGGACGGGATGGCTACACCTTC. This sequence joins TRBV6-1 and TRBJ1-2; D is ambiguous. V shed 7 bases and J shed 6 bases, with 12 bases lying between them. Germline CDR1 reads MNHNS; CDR2 reads SASEGT. The CDR3 length is 12 residues.

The rearrangement joins TRBV28 to TRBJ2-5; 9 bases match TRBD2. The CDR3 is made up of 13 amino acids. V dropped 5 bases and J dropped 11; count of bases not matched to a gene: 9. Germline V lookup: CDR1 MDHEN, CDR2 SYDVKM. The CDR3 loop reads CASSLAGPPFQYF. Here the CDR3 DNA reads TGTGCCAGCAGTCTAGCGGGGCCCCCATTTCAGTACTTC.

The gene calls are TRBV10-3 and TRBJ1-2; a weak D match, TRBD1 (5 bases). There are 16 residues in the CDR3. V was trimmed by 4 bases and J by 8 bases, leaving 23 bases between them. Germline loops: CDR1 ENHRY, CDR2 SYGVKD. The CDR3 bases are TGTGCCATCAGTGTACTCTCGGACGGGGCATTGAAAGGCTACACCTTC. This codes for CAISVLSDGALKGYTF.

In its sample, this clonotype was seen a few times. The V call is TRBV4-1, the J call TRBJ1-2, with no clear D. CDR1 and CDR2 from the germline V gene are MGHRA and YSYEKL. CDR3 length: 16 residues. Trimming left V 0 bases short and J 0 bases short, with 11 bases between. CDR3 region: CASSQEFGIPNYGYTF. Here the CDR3 DNA reads TGCGCCAGCAGCCAAGAGTTTGGCATACCTAACTATGGCTACACCTTC.